These T cell receptor beta chains were read from a single sample in a study of T cells in localized non-small cell lung cancer. TCRdb's copy holds only in-frame clones and misses some; the assay was immunoSEQ multiplex PCR. This sample carries 50,000 to 65,000 clones, approximately 80% of them seen once, and the ten largest clones take 4.7%. The material was PBMCs, obtained before any cancer treatment. These receptors were obtained from a man aged 40 to 70 with stage II lung adenocarcinoma. Each CDR3 is given with its conserved first and last residue. The order of the fields is V gene, J gene, D gene, clone size, CDR3 length, CDR3 DNA, CDR3 protein. The D gene is left open where the match is weak. Only part of the rows carry a size: once, few, many, or a class if the clone is expanded.

V: TRBV30
J: TRBJ2-3
D: TRBD2
size: NA
length: 13
DNA: TGTGCCTCGACTAGCGGGAGCACAGATACGCAGTATTTT
CDR3: CASTSGSTDTQYF

V: TRBV7-2
J: TRBJ2-3
D: TRBD2
size: NA
length: 14
DNA: TGTGCCAGCAGCTCTGGACTAGCGGGAGACGCGCAGTATTTT
CDR3: CASSSGLAGDAQYF

V: TRBV7-2
J: TRBJ1-1
D: NA
size: NA
length: 13
DNA: TGTGCCAGCACCACCCTGGCGAACACTGAAGCTTTCTTT
CDR3: CASTTLANTEAFF

V: TRBV30
J: TRBJ2-4
D: NA
size: NA
length: 14
DNA: TGTGCCTGGAGTCCAGGTTTAGCCAAAAACATTCAGTACTTC
CDR3: CAWSPGLAKNIQYF

V: TRBV14
J: TRBJ1-4
D: NA
size: once
length: 13
DNA: TGTGCCAGCCAACGGGCCTCTAATGAAAAACTGTTTTTT
CDR3: CASQRASNEKLFF

V: TRBV18
J: TRBJ2-3
D: NA
size: once
length: 17
DNA: TGTGCCAGCTCACCAGGGTCGGCAGGGTTCCTTCACGGGGAGCAGTATTTT
CDR3: CASSPGSAGFLHGEQYF

V: TRBV29-1
J: TRBJ1-2
D: TRBD1
size: NA
length: 13
DNA: TGCAGCGTTGACTACAGGGGTAACTATGGCTACACCTTC
CDR3: CSVDYRGNYGYTF

V: TRBV7-2
J: TRBJ1-3
D: NA
size: NA
length: 15
DNA: TGTGCCAGCAGCTCGTTCTCGGGGTCCGGAAACACCATATATTTT
CDR3: CASSSFSGSGNTIYF

V: TRBV5-1
J: TRBJ2-3
D: TRBD2
size: NA
length: 14
DNA: TGCGCCAGCAGCACCGGGACTAGCGGGGATACGCAGTATTTT
CDR3: CASSTGTSGDTQYF

V: TRBV25-1
J: TRBJ2-3
D: NA
size: once
length: 12
DNA: TGTGCCAGCAGTGAGATTGGGGGCACGCAGTATTTT
CDR3: CASSEIGGTQYF

V: TRBV28
J: TRBJ1-1
D: NA
size: NA
length: 12
DNA: TGTGCCAGCACCTATGGGGGCACTGAAGCTTTCTTT
CDR3: CASTYGGTEAFF

V: TRBV2
J: TRBJ2-3
D: TRBD2
size: NA
length: 16
DNA: TGTGCCAGCAGTGAATCCAGCGGGAGTAACGCAGATACGCAGTATTTT
CDR3: CASSESSGSNADTQYF

V: TRBV6-6
J: TRBJ1-2
D: TRBD1
size: NA
length: 14
DNA: TGTGCCAGCAGCTCCAGGGGGCAAGACTATGGCTACACCTTC
CDR3: CASSSRGQDYGYTF

V: TRBV18
J: TRBJ1-5
D: NA
size: once
length: 15
DNA: TGTGCCAGCTCGGAGGACGGCAATAGCAATCAGCCCCAGCATTTT
CDR3: CASSEDGNSNQPQHF